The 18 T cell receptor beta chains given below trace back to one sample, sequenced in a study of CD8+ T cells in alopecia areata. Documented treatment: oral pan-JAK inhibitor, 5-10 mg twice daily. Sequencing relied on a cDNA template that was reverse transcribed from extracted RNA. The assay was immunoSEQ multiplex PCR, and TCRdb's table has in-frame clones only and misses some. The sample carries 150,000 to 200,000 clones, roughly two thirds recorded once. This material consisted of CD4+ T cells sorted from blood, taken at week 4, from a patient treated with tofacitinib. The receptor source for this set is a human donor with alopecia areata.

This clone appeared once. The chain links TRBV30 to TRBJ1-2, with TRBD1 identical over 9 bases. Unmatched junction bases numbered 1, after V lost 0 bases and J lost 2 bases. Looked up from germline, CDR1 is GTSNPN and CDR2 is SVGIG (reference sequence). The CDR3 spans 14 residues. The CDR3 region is CAWSVGQGNYGYTF. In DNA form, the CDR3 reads TGTGCCTGGAGTGTTGGACAGGGGAACTATGGCTACACCTTC.

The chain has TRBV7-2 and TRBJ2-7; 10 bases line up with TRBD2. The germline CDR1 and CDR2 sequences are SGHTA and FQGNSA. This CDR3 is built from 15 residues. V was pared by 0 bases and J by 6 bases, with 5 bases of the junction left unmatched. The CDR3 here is CASSLAGTSAVEQYF. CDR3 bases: TGTGCCAGCAGCTTAGCCGGGACTAGCGCCGTCGAGCAGTACTTC.

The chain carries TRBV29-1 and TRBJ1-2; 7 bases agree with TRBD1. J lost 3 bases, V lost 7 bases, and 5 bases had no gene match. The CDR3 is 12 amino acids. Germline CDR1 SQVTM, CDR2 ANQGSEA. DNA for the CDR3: TGCAGCGGTCACGACAGGGACTATGGCTACACCTTC. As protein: CSGHDRDYGYTF.

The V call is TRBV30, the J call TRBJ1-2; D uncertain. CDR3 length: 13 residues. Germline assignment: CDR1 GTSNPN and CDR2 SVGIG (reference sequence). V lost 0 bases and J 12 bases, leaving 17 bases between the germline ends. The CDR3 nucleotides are TGTGCCTGGAGTGTACTTGGAGAGCTCCTCGACACCTTC. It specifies CAWSVLGELLDTF.

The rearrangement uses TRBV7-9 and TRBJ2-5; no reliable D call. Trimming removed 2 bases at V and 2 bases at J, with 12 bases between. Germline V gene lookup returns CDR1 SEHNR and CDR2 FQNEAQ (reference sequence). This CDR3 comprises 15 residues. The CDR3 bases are TGTGCCAGCAGCTTACTGGGTCCTCCACAAGAGACCCAGTACTTC. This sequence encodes CASSLLGPPQETQYF.

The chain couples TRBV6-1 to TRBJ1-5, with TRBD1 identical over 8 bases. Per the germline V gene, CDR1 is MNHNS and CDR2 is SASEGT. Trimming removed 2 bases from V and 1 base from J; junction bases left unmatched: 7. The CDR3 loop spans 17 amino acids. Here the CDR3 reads CASSELRTGRSNQPQHF. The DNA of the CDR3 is TGTGCCAGCAGTGAATTGAGGACAGGGCGGAGCAATCAGCCCCAGCATTTT.

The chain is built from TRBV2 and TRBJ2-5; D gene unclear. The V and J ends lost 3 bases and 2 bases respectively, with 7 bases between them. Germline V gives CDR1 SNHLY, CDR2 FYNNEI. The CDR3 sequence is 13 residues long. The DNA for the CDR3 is TGTGCCAGCAGTGACGTGGGACAAGAGACCCAGTACTTC. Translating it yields CASSDVGQETQYF.

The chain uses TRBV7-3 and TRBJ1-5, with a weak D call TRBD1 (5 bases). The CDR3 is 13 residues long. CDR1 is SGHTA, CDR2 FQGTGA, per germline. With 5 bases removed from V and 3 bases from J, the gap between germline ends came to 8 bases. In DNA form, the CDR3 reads TGTGCCAGCAGCCCAGGGAACAATCAGCCCCAGCATTTT. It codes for CASSPGNNQPQHF. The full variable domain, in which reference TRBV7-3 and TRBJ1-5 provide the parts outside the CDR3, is GAGVSQTPSNKVTEKGKYVELRCDPISGHTALYWYRQSLGQGPEFLIYFQGTGAADDSGLPNDRFFAVRPEGSVSTLKIQRTERGDSAVYLCASSPGNNQPQHFGDGTRLSIL.

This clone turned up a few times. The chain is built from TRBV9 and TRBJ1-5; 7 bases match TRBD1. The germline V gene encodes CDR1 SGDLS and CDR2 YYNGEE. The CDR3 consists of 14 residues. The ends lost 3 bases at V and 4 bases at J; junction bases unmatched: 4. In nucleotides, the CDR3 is TGTGCCAGCAGCGCTGCAGGGGGTAATCAGCCCCAGCATTTT. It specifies CASSAAGGNQPQHF.

The CDR3 spells CASSIDSGVETQYF. CDR3 in DNA: TGTGCCAGTAGTATAGATAGCGGGGTAGAGACCCAGTACTTC. The rearrangement links TRBV19 to TRBJ2-5; 8 bases are a match to TRBD2. The junction had 1 base not matched to a gene; V was cut back by 0 bases and J by 4 bases. CDR1 is LNHDA and CDR2 is SQIVND in the germline V gene (reference sequence). The CDR3 sequence is 14 residues long.

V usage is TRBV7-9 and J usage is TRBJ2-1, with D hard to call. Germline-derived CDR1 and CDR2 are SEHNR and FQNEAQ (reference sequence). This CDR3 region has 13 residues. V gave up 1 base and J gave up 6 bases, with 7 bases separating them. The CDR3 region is CASSLGLLNEQFF. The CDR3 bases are TGTGCCAGCAGCTTAGGACTCCTCAATGAGCAGTTCTTC.

CDR3 sequence (DNA): TGTGCCAGCAGCTCAATCCATTACAGGGCCAACACACCCCTCCACTTT. Translation gives CASSSIHYRANTPLHF. The chain links TRBV5-6 to TRBJ1-6, with D tentatively TRBD1 (6 bases). The V and J ends lost 3 bases and 11 bases respectively, with 21 bases between them. This CDR3 has 16 amino acids. The germline V gene encodes CDR1 SGHDT and CDR2 YYEEEE.

The CDR3 protein is CASSRTSLGGELFF. CDR3 nucleotide sequence: TGCGCCAGCAGCCGCACTAGCCTGGGCGGGGAGCTGTTTTTT. The V call is TRBV4-3, the J call TRBJ2-2, with D perhaps matching TRBD2 (6 bases). The CDR3 covers 14 residues. V was pared by 4 bases and J by 7 bases, with 13 bases between. The V gene's germline CDR1 is LGHNA and CDR2 YSLEER.

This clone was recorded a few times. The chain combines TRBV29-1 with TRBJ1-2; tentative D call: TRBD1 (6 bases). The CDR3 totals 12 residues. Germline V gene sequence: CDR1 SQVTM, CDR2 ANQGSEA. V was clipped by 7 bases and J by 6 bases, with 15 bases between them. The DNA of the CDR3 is TGCAGCGCCACTGGGGACAACAATGGCTACACCTTC. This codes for CSATGDNNGYTF.

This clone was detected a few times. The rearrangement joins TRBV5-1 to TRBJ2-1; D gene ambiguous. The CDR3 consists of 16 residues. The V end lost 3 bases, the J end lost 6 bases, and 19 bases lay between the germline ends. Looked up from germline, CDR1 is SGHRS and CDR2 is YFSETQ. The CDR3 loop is CASSYRSGSAANEQFF. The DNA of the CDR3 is TGCGCCAGCAGCTACCGGTCTGGTTCCGCAGCCAATGAGCAGTTCTTC.

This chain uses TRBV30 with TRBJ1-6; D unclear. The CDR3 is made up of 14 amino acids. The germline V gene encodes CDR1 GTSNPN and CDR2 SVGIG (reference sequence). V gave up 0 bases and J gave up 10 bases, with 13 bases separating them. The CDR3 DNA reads TGTGCCTGGAGTGTCGACGTAGGCAACTCACCCCTCCACTTT. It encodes CAWSVDVGNSPLHF.

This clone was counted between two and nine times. CDR3 DNA: TGTGCCAGCAGCCAGGCCTGGGGGCGCTCCTACGAGCAGTACTTC. This sequence encodes CASSQAWGRSYEQYF. V and J are TRBV14 and TRBJ2-7; D may be TRBD1 (6 bases). V shed 3 bases and J shed 0 bases, with 12 bases lying between them. The CDR3 extends over 15 amino acids. Germline CDR1 is SGHDN and CDR2 is FVKESK.

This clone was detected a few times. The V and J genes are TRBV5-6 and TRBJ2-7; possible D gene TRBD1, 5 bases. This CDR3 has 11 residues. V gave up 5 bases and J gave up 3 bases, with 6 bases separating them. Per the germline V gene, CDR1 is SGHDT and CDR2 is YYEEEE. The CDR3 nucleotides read TGTGCCAGCAGTCAGGGCTACGAGCAGTACTTC. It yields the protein CASSQGYEQYF.